This entry is about one T cell receptor (beta chain). Its cognate antigen is unknown. The table came from immunoSEQ multiplex PCR; TCRdb's copy has only in-frame clones and leaves some out. This sample has roughly 70,000 clones; about 84% occur once, and the top ten carry approximately 0.68%. The data were obtained in a study of OX40 agonist ivuxolimab in advanced cancers. Study at large: Aged 23 to 79 with a mean of 60 years, they were almost 85% male.

Broader study findings: Expansion of clones was among the lowest in partial responders at 0.1-3.0 mg/kg. Circulating CD4+ and CD8+ T cells showed clonal expansion by week 6 at 0.1 to 3.0 mg/kg.

Trimming pared 5 bases from V and 1 base from J, leaving 11 bases between. The CDR3 has 14 residues. The germline V gene encodes CDR1 MNHEY and CDR2 SMNVEV (reference sequence). V and J are TRBV27 and TRBJ1-2; D gene uncertain. This TCR came from an adult with an advanced solid tumor such as melanoma, head and neck, liver or kidney cancer. Sequences were derived from CD4+ or CD8+ T cells sorted from blood, sampled in a trial of the OX40 agonist ivuxolimab. The CDR3 sequence: CASSLDGLNYGYTF. Written as DNA, the CDR3 is TGTGCCAGCAGTCTTGACGGACTTAACTATGGCTACACCTTC.